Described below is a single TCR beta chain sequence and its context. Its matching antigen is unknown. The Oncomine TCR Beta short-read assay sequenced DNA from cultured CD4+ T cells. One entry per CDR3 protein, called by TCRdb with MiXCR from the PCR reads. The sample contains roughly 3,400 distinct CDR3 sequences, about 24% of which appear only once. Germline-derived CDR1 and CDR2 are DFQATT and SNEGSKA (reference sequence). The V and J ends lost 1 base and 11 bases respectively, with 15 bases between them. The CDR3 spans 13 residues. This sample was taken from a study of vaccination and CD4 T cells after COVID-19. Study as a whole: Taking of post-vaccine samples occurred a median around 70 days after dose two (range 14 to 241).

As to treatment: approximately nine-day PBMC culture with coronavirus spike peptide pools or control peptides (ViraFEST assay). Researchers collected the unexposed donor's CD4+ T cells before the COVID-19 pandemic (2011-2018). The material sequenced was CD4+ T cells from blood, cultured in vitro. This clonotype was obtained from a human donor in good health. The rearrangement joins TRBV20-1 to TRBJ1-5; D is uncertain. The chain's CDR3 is CSARGDPREAQHF. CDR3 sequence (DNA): TGCAGTGCTAGAGGAGATCCTCGGGAGGCCCAGCATTTT.